The 21 T cell receptor beta chains below all came from one sample that was sequenced in a study of blood T cell repertoires in COVID-19. The table came from immunoSEQ multiplex PCR; TCRdb's copy has only in-frame clones and leaves some out. The sample carries roughly 250,000 clones, around 83% recorded once. The specimen was peripheral blood. These receptors were taken from a man aged 40-55 years with active or convalescent COVID-19.

V and J are TRBV11-2 and TRBJ2-3; weak D call: TRBD1 (5 bases). CDR1 and CDR2 from the germline V gene are SGHAT and FQNNGV. V was clipped by 1 base and J by 0 bases, with 11 bases between them. The CDR3 runs 16 residues. CDR3: CASSLGARTSTDTQYF. Here the CDR3 DNA reads TGTGCCAGCAGCTTAGGGGCGCGGACAAGCACAGATACGCAGTATTTT.

The gene calls are TRBV27 and TRBJ2-1; 10 bases align to TRBD1. Germline CDR1 MNHEY, CDR2 SMNVEV (reference sequence). The V gene end was trimmed by 8 bases and the J gene end by 5 bases; junction bases not matched to a gene: 9. The CDR3 length is 15 residues. Here the CDR3 DNA reads TGTGCCAGCTCCAGGACAGGGGGAATACACAATGAGCAGTTCTTC. It encodes CASSRTGGIHNEQFF.

The V and J genes are TRBV6-5 and TRBJ2-7, with 7 bases identical to TRBD1. Looked up from germline, CDR1 is MNHEY and CDR2 is SVGAGI. This CDR3 spans 14 amino acids. Losses at the gene ends were 9 bases for V and 2 bases for J; bases not matched to a gene: 10. The CDR3 DNA reads TGTGCCAGTACTAGGGACAGACCACCCTACGAGCAGTACTTC. It yields the protein CASTRDRPPYEQYF.

This chain links TRBV30 with TRBJ1-1; TRBD1 aligns across 9 bases. V shed 3 bases and J 3 bases; nucleotides not matched to a gene: 2. Per the germline V gene, CDR1 is GTSNPN and CDR2 is SVGIG (reference sequence). CDR3 length: 13 amino acids. The CDR3 loop is CAWSRDRDTEAFF. The CDR3 nucleotides read TGTGCCTGGAGCCGGGACAGGGACACTGAAGCTTTCTTT.

J is TRBJ1-3 and V is TRBV24-1; TRBD1 matches at 10 bases. Germline CDR1 is KGHDR and CDR2 is SFDVKD. V lost 4 bases, J lost 8 bases, and 10 bases stayed unmatched. This CDR3 is built from 16 residues. The CDR3 spells CATSDSGTGDGDTIYF. The DNA of the CDR3 is TGTGCCACCAGTGACTCCGGGACAGGGGACGGGGACACCATATATTTT.

The J gene is TRBJ2-1, the V gene TRBV4-1; 7 bases map to TRBD2. V lost 4 bases to trimming and J lost 2 bases; unmatched junction nucleotides: 5. The CDR3 contains 15 residues. The germline V gene has CDR1 MGHRA and CDR2 YSYEKL. DNA of the CDR3: TGCGCCAGCAGCCCCAGTGGGAGGGCCTACAATGAGCAGTTCTTC. It translates to CASSPSGRAYNEQFF.

CDR3 in amino acids: CASSLGPGQVMYEQYF. CDR3 sequence (DNA): TGTGCCAGCAGCTTGGGGCCGGGACAGGTCATGTACGAGCAGTACTTC. The chain couples TRBV7-8 to TRBJ2-7; 8 positions agree with TRBD1. There are 16 residues in the CDR3. The germline CDR1 and CDR2 sequences are SGHVS and FQNEAQ. J gave up 4 bases and V 3 bases, and 11 bases lay outside the gene matches.

J is TRBJ1-1 and V is TRBV4-3; 7 nucleotides agree with TRBD1. J was trimmed by 11 bases and V by 2 bases; bases with no gene match: 8. The germline V gene has CDR1 LGHNA and CDR2 YSLEER. There are 13 residues in the CDR3. The CDR3 sequence: CASSQIQGFGAFF. Written as DNA, the CDR3 is TGCGCCAGCAGCCAAATACAGGGGTTTGGGGCTTTCTTT.

V is TRBV9 and J is TRBJ2-1; 11 bases align to TRBD2. The CDR3 has 17 amino acids. CDR1 SGDLS and CDR2 YYNGEE come from the germline V gene. V lost 3 bases to trimming and J lost 7 bases; unmatched junction nucleotides: 12. CDR3 region: CASSARRIAGGHNEQFF. The CDR3 DNA sequence: TGTGCCAGCAGCGCTCGACGAATAGCGGGGGGGCATAATGAGCAGTTCTTC.

In this sample, this clone turned up a few times. In DNA, the CDR3 is TGCGCCAGCAGTGACAGCGGGGGCACCGGGGAGCTGTTTTTT. Translation: CASSDSGGTGELFF. This rearrangement joins TRBV10-2 to TRBJ2-2; 8 nucleotides agree with TRBD2. The CDR3 consists of 14 residues. The V segment lost 3 bases and the J segment 4 bases; nucleotides outside the gene matches: 1. Germline loops: CDR1 WSHSY, CDR2 SAAADI.

V usage is TRBV10-3 and J usage is TRBJ1-1, with a weak D call TRBD1 (6 bases). V dropped 0 bases and J dropped 5 bases, with 16 bases sitting between them. Germline loops: CDR1 ENHRY, CDR2 SYGVKD. This CDR3 spans 16 amino acids. CDR3 in amino acids: CAISESIQGLGTEAFF. In nucleotides, the CDR3 is TGTGCCATCAGTGAGTCGATCCAGGGGCTGGGAACTGAAGCTTTCTTT.

This clone was seen once. The gene calls are TRBV13 and TRBJ2-6; the D gene is possibly TRBD1 (5 bases). Trimming cost V 2 bases and J 0 bases, with 8 bases left between them. Germline loops: CDR1 PRHDT, CDR2 FYEKMQ (reference sequence). The CDR3 is 16 amino acids. CDR3 residues: CASSLQGISGANVLTF. Here the CDR3 DNA reads TGTGCCAGCAGCTTACAGGGAATCTCTGGGGCCAACGTCCTGACTTTC.

This sequence joins TRBV30 and TRBJ2-3; 7 bases are shared with TRBD2. This CDR3 has 14 residues. Germline CDR1 and CDR2: GTSNPN and SVGIG (reference sequence). V trimming: 2 bases; J trimming: 1 base; junction bases outside the gene matches: 3. The CDR3 coding sequence is TGTGCCTGGAGTAGCGGGATTGGCACAGATACGCAGTATTTT. Its protein product is CAWSSGIGTDTQYF.

The chain employs TRBV5-1 and TRBJ2-3, with D hard to call. Germline-derived CDR1 and CDR2 are SGHRS and YFSETQ. V was cut by 3 bases and J by 2 bases, with 10 bases left in between. The CDR3 extends over 14 amino acids. DNA of the CDR3: TGCGCCAGCAGCTCCTGGCTCCTCACAGATACGCAGTATTTT. Amino acids: CASSSWLLTDTQYF. The full variable domain, rest sourced from reference TRBV5-1 and TRBJ2-3, is KAGVTQTPRYLIKTRGQQVTLSCSPISGHRSVSWYQQTPGQGLQFLFEYFSETQRNKGNFPGRFSGRQFSNSRSEMNVSTLELGDSALYLCASSSWLLTDTQYFGPGTRLTVL.

The gene calls are TRBV7-2 and TRBJ1-2; D not resolved. The germline CDR1 and CDR2 sequences are SGHTA and FQGNSA. V lost 5 bases, J lost 4 bases, and 14 bases lay in between. This CDR3 spans 14 amino acids. The CDR3 nucleotides are TGTGCCAGCAGCCCAGGCGTAGTGAGCTATGGCTACACCTTC. Protein product: CASSPGVVSYGYTF.

This chain uses TRBV24-1 with TRBJ1-5; TRBD1 might be the D (6 bases). Trimming took off 2 bases at V and 7 bases at J, with 14 bases between the two ends. Germline CDR1 and CDR2: KGHDR and SFDVKD. The CDR3 contains 15 residues. CDR3 sequence (DNA): TGTGCCACCAGTGATTCCACAGGGACGGGGCAGCCCCAGCATTTT. The encoded protein is CATSDSTGTGQPQHF.

The chain carries TRBV7-2 and TRBJ2-3; 15 nucleotides agree with TRBD2. J lost 6 bases, V lost 5 bases, and 9 bases had no gene match. This CDR3 region has 17 residues. Germline lookup yields CDR1 SGHTA and CDR2 FQGNSA. The CDR3 DNA reads TGTGCCAGCAGCCCCGGAGGGACTAGCGGGGGGTCGGATACGCAGTATTTT. Amino acids: CASSPGGTSGGSDTQYF.

The chain uses TRBV6-1 and TRBJ2-3; D is possibly TRBD2 (5 bases). Germline-derived CDR1 and CDR2 are MNHNS and SASEGT. The CDR3 consists of 15 residues. V was trimmed by 0 bases and J by 1 base, leaving 8 bases between them. DNA of the CDR3: TGTGCCAGCAGTGAAGCGGGAGACCGCACAGATACGCAGTATTTT. It translates to CASSEAGDRTDTQYF.

V is TRBV18 and J is TRBJ1-4; 7 positions agree with TRBD1. With V trimmed by 3 bases and J by 7 bases, 5 bases remained unmatched. The CDR3 spans 14 residues. The V gene's germline CDR1 is KGHSH and CDR2 LQKENI. DNA for the CDR3: TGTGCCAGCTCACCCCGACAGGGTATTGAAAAACTGTTTTTT. It translates to CASSPRQGIEKLFF.

There are many counts of this clone. V gene TRBV19 combines with J gene TRBJ1-1; possible D gene TRBD1, 5 bases. Germline lookup yields CDR1 LNHDA and CDR2 SQIVND (reference sequence). Trimming shortened V by 4 bases and J by 6 bases, and 18 bases separated the two germline ends. CDR3 size: 15 residues. CDR3 sequence reads: CASSNAAGFNPEAFF. The CDR3 nucleotides are TGTGCCAGTAGTAATGCGGCAGGGTTTAACCCTGAAGCTTTCTTT.

A single count supports this clone. DNA for the CDR3: TGTGCCTGGAGTGTACGGGAGAACGAGCAGTACTTC. Its translation: CAWSVRENEQYF. V and J are TRBV30 and TRBJ2-7, with TRBD2 as a possible D gene (6 bases). CDR1 GTSNPN and CDR2 SVGIG come from the germline V gene (reference sequence). This CDR3 is built from 12 residues. V lost 0 bases and J 5 bases, leaving 8 bases between the germline ends.